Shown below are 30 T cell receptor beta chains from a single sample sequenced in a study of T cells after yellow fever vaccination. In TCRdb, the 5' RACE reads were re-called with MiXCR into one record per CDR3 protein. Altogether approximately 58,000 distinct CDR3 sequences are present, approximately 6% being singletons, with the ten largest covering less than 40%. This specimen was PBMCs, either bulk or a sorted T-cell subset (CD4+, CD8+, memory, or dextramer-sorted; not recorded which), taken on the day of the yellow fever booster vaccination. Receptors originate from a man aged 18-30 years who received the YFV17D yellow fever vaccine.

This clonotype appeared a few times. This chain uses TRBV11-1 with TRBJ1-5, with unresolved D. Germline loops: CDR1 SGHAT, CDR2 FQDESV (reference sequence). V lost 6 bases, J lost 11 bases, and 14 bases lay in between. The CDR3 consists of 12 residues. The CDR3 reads CASSCAVRAQHF. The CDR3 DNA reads TGTGCCAGCAGTTGCGCGGTTCGGGCCCAGCATTTT.

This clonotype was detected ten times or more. The chain's CDR3 is CASSHRDRAYEQYV. As DNA, the CDR3 is TGTGCCAGCAGCCACCGGGACAGGGCCTACGAGCAGTACGTC. The V call is TRBV7-9, the J call TRBJ2-7; 9 bases match TRBD1. V lost 5 bases and J lost 2; bases outside the gene matches: 4. The germline CDR1 and CDR2 sequences are SEHNR and FQNEAQ (reference sequence). This CDR3 contains 14 residues.

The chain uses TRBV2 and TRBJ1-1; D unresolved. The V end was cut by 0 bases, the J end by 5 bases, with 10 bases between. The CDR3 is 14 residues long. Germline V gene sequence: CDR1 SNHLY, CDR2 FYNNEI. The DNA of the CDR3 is TGTGCCAGCAGTGAAGCGCTCGGTGGGACTGAAGCTTTCTTT. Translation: CASSEALGGTEAFF. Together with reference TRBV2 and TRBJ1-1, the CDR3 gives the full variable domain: EPEVTQTPSHQVTQMGQEVILRCVPISNHLYFYWYRQILGQKVEFLVSFYNNEISEKSEIFDDQFSVERPDGSNFTLKIRSTKLEDSAMYFCASSEALGGTEAFFGQGTRLTVV.

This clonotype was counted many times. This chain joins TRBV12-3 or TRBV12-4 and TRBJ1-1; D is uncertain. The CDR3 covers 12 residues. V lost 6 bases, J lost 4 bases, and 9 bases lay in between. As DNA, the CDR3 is TGTGCCAGCAGCCGGCGGCCCACTGAAGCTTTCTTT. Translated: CASSRRPTEAFF.

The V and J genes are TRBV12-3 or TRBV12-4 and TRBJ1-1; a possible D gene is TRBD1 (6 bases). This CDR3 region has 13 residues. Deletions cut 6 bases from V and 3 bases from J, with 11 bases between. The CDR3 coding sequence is TGTGCCAGCAGGGAGACAGGATACACTGAAGCTTTCTTT. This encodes CASRETGYTEAFF.

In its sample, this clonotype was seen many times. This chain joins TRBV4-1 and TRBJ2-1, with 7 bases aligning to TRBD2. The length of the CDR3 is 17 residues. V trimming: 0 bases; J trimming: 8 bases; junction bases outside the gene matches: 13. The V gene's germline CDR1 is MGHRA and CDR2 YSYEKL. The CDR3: CASSQDPGGSVFYEQFF. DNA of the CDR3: TGCGCCAGCAGCCAAGACCCGGGGGGTAGCGTCTTCTATGAGCAGTTCTTC.

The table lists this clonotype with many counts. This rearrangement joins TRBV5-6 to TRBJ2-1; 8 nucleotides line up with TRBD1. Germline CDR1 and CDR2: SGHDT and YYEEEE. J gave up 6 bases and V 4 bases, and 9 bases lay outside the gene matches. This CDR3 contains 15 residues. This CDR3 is CASSPDRVLRNEQFF. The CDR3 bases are TGTGCCAGCAGCCCGGACAGGGTGTTGCGCAATGAGCAGTTCTTC.

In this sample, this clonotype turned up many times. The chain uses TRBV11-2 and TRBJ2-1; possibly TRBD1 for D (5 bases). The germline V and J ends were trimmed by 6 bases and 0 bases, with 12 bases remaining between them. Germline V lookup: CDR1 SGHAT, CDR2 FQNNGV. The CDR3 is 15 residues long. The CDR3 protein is CASSSDMSSYNEQFF. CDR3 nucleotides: TGTGCCAGCAGTTCGGACATGAGCTCCTACAATGAGCAGTTCTTC.

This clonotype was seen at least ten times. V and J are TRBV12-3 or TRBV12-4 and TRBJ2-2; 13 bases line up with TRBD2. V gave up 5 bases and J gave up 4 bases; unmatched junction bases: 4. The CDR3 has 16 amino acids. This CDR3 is CASSPRTSGGTGELFF. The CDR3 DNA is TGTGCCAGCAGTCCCCGGACTAGCGGGGGCACCGGGGAGCTGTTTTTT.

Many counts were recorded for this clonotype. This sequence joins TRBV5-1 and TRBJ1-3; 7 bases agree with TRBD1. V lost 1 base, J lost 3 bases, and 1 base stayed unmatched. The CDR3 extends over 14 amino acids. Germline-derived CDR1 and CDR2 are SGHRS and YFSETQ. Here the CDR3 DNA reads TGCGCCAGCAGCTTGACAGGGGTTGGAAACACCATATATTTT. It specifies CASSLTGVGNTIYF.

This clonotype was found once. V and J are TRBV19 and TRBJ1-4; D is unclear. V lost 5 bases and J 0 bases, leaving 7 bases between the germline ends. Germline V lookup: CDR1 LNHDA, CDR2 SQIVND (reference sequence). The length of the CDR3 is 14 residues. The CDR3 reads CASSVTATNEKLFF. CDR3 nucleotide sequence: TGTGCCAGTAGTGTGACTGCAACTAATGAAAAACTGTTTTTT.

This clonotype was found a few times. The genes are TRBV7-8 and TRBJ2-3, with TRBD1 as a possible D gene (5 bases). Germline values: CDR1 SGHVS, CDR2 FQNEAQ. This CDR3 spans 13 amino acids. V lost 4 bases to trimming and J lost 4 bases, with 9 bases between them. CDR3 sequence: CASSWRRADTQYF. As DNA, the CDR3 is TGTGCCAGCAGCTGGCGCAGGGCAGATACGCAGTATTTT.

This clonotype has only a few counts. CDR3: CASSTRVWTEAFF. For the CDR3, the DNA is TGTGCCAGCAGTACCAGGGTTTGGACTGAAGCTTTCTTT. This chain links TRBV6-2 or TRBV6-3 with TRBJ1-1; TRBD1 is a possible D gene (5 bases). V was shortened by 5 bases and J by 5 bases, with 12 bases between the two germline ends. Germline V gives CDR1 MNHEY, CDR2 SVGEGT. The CDR3 loop spans 13 amino acids.

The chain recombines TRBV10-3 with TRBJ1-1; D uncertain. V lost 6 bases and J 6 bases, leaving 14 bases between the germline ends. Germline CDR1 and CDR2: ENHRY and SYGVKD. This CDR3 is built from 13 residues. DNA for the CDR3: TGTGCCATCAGCCCGGGTTTTTCCGCTGAAGCTTTCTTT. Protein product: CAISPGFSAEAFF.

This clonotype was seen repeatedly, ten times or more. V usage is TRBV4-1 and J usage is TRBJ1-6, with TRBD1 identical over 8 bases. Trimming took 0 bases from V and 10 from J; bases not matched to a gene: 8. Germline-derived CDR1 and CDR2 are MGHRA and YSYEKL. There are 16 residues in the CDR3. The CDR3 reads CASSQDPPGGHSPLHF. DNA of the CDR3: TGCGCCAGCAGCCAAGATCCCCCAGGGGGCCACTCACCCCTCCACTTT.

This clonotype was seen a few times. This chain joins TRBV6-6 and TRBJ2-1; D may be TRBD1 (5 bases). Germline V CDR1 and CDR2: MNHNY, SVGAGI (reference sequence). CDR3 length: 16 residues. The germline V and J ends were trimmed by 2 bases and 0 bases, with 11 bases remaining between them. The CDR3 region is CASSYRQGISYNEQFF. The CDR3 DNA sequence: TGTGCCAGCAGTTACCGTCAGGGCATCTCCTACAATGAGCAGTTCTTC.

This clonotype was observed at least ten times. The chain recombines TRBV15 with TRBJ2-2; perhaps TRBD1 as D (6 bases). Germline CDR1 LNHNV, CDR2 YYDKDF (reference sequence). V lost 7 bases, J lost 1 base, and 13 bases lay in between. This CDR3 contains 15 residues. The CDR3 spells CATNPGHLNTGELFF. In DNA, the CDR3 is TGTGCCACCAACCCGGGACACCTGAACACCGGGGAGCTGTTTTTT.

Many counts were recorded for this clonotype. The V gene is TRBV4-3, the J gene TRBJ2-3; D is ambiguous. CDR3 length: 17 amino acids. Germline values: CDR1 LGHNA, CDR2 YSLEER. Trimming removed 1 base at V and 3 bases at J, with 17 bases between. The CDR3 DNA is TGCGCCAGCAGCCAAGGCCGGCGGCTTGTGAAAACAGATACGCAGTATTTT. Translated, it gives CASSQGRRLVKTDTQYF.

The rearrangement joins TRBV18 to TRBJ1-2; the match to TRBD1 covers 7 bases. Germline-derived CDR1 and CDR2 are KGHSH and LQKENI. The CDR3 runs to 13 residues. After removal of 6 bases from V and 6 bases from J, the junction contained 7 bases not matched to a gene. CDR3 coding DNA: TGTGCCAGCTCTCCAATCGGACAGGATGGCTACACCTTC. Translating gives CASSPIGQDGYTF.

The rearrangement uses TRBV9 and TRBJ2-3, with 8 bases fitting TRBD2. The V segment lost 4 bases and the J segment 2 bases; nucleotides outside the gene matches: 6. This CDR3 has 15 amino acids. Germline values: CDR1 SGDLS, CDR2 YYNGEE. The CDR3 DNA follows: TGTGCCAGCAGCCCGGGGGGGCAGGCCACAGATACGCAGTATTTT. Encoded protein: CASSPGGQATDTQYF.

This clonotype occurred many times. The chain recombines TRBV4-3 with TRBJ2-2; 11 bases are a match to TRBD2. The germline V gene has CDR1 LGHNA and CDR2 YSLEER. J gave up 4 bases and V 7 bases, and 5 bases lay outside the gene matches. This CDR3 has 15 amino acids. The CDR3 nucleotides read TGCGCCAGCACCCCAACTAGCGGGGGCACCGGGGAGCTGTTTTTT. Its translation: CASTPTSGGTGELFF.

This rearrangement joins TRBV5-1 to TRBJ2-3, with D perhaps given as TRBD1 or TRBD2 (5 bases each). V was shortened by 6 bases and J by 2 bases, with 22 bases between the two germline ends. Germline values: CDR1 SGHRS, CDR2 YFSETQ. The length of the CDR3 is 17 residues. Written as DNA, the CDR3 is TGCGCCAGCACCCGGAAGGGATATTCGGGGCTCACAGATACGCAGTATTTT. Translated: CASTRKGYSGLTDTQYF.

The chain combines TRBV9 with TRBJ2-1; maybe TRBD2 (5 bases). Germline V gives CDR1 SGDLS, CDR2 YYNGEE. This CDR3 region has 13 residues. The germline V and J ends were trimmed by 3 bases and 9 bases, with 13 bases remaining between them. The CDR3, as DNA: TGTGCCAGCAGCGCCCCGGGGAGCATTGAGCAGTTCTTC. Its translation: CASSAPGSIEQFF.

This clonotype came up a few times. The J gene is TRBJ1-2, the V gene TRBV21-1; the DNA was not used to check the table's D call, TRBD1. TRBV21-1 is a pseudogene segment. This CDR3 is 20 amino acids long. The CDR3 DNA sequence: TGTGCCAGCAGGGACAGGGAAGGCCGCTTATCCCATAGCAGGGACTATGGCTACACCTTC. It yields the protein CASRDREGRLSHSRDYGYTF.

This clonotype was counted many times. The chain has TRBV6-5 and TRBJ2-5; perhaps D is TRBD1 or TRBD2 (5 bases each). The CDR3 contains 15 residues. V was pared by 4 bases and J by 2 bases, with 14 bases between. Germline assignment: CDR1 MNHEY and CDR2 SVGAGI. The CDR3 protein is CASSSGAGAQETQYF. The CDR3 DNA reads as TGTGCCAGCAGTTCTGGAGCCGGGGCTCAAGAGACCCAGTACTTC.

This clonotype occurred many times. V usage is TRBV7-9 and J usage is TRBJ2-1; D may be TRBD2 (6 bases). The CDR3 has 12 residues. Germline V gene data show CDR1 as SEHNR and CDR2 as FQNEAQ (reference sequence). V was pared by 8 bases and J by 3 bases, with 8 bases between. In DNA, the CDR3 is TGTGCCAGCGGGGGGAGCTACAATGAGCAGTTCTTC. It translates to CASGGSYNEQFF.

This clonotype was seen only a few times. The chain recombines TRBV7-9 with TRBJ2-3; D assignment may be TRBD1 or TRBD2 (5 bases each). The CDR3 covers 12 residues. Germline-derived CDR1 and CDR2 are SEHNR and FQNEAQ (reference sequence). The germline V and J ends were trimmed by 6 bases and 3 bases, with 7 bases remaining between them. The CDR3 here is CASRGRTDTQYF. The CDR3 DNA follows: TGTGCCAGCAGGGGACGGACAGATACGCAGTATTTT.

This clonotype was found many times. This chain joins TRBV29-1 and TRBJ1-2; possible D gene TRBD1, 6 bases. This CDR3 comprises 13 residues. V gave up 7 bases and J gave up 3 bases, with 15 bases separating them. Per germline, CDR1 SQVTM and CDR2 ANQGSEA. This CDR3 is CSANPGGDYGYTF. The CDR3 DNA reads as TGCAGCGCCAACCCGGGGGGCGACTATGGCTACACCTTC.

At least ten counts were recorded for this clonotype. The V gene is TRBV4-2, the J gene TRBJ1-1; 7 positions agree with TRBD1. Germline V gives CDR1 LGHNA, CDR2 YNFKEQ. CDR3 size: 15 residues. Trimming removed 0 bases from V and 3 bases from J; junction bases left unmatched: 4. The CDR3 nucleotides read TGTGCCAGCAGCCAAGATAGGCAGGGGGACACTGAAGCTTTCTTT. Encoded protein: CASSQDRQGDTEAFF.

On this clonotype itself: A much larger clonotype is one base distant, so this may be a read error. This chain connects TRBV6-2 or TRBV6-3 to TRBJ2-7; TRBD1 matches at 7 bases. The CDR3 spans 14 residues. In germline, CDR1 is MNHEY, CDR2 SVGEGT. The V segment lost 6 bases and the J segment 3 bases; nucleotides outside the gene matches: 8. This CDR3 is CASRAGTVYYEQYF. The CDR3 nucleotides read TGTGCCAGCAGGGCCGGGACAGTCTACTACGAGCAGTACTTC.